This T cell receptor (beta chain) appears in the sequencing data of a study of blood T cells in healthy people across ages. Using a J-beta primer mix together with a sample-barcoded 5' primer, a second PCR was run for about 6 to 11 cycles. Sequencing recovered at least 2.5 million CDR3-containing paired-end reads from each sample. TCRdb redid the calling of the 5' RACE reads with MiXCR, one entry per CDR3 protein. The profile covers over a million distinct CDR3 sequences, with 40% to 45% appearing a single time and about 20% taken by the ten largest. The germline V gene has CDR1 SQVTM and CDR2 ANQGSEA. V was shortened by 0 bases and J by 7 bases, with 7 bases between the two germline ends. The CDR3 is 13 residues long. Study-wide results and caveats: Reliance upon unsorted PBMCs precluded definitive naive versus antigen-experienced comparison. Strongly correlated with naive T cell percentage was TCR beta diversity. Higher diversity and more naive CD4+ cells were features of long-lived donors, compared to aged donors.

In the case of this clonotype: Its antigen remains unknown.

This rearrangement joins TRBV29-1 to TRBJ1-6; unclear D gene. The sequence was obtained from a woman in her fifties or sixties in good health. Material: blood. DNA for the CDR3: TGCAGCGTTGAAGAAAGAGAGAATTCACCCCTCCACTTT. As protein: CSVEERENSPLHF.